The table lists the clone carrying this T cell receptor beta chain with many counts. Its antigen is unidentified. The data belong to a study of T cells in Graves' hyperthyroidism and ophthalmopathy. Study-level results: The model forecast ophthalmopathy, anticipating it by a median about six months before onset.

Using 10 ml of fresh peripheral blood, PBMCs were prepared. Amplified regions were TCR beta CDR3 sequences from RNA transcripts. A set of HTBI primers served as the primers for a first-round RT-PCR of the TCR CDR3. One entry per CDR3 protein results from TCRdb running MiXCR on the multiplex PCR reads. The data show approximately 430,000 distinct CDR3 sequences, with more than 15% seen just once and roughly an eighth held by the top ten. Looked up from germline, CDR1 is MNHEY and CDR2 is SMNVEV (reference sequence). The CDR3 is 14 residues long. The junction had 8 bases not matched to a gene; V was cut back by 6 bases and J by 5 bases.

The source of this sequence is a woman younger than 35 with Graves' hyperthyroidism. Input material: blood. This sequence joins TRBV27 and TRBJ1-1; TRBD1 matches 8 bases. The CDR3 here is CASRPGGSGTEAFF. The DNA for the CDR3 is TGTGCCAGCAGACCAGGGGGCTCAGGGACTGAAGCTTTCTTT.